This T cell receptor beta chain was found in a study of T cell responses to AZD1222 COVID-19 vaccine. Clones were sequenced by immunoSEQ multiplex PCR, and TCRdb holds only the in-frame ones, with some missing. The data contain 95,000 to 150,000 clones, approximately 85% of them singletons. The V end lost 1 base, the J end lost 3 bases, and 17 bases lay between the germline ends. The CDR3 has 17 residues. CDR1 and CDR2 from the germline V gene are SGHNT and YENEEA. Whole-study findings and limits: It should be noted that donors were predominantly white British and more often female, and clonal diversity was possibly underestimated. Seropositivity was recorded at baseline in only a handful of AZD1222 recipients. Without day 14 samples, only post-peak T cell repertoires were studied. Spike as a whole was targeted by vaccine-associated CD4 TCRs, dominant at 160-218 and 743-854.

A remark on this clone: Its antigen is currently unknown.

The source is an adult in good health. The sample was peripheral blood, taken on day 0 of AZD1222 vaccination. The V and J genes are TRBV11-3 and TRBJ2-3; the D call may be TRBD1 or TRBD2 (5 bases each). CDR3 sequence (DNA): TGTGCCAGCAGCTTAGCTGGCGCTGGGGGTTCGACAGATACGCAGTATTTT. Its translation: CASSLAGAGGSTDTQYF.